A single T cell receptor beta chain is shown here with its context. RNA amounts of about 0.5 to 1 ug underwent reverse transcription with random hexamers. MiXCR, applied by TCRdb to the immunoSEQ multiplex PCR reads, yields one record per CDR3 protein. Counted here are 100,000 or so distinct CDR3 sequences, approximately 91% occurring once; the ten biggest clones make up 0.11% to 0.15%. This entry comes from a study of CD8 T cells in Susac syndrome. Sequencing of TCR beta was performed on blood CD8+ and CD4+ T cells. Through negative isolation, CD4+ and CD8+ T cells were obtained, while TEMRA cells were enriched using FACS. The CDR3 consists of 15 residues. V was pared by 0 bases and J by 5 bases, with 2 bases of the junction left unmatched. Germline V CDR1 and CDR2: KGHDR, SFDVKD.

V and J are TRBV24-1 and TRBJ2-2; 7 bases are shared with TRBD1. This TCR was sampled from a human donor in good health. Sequenced sample: CD4+ T cells from PBMCs. The CDR3 protein is CATSDLRGRTGELFF. Written as DNA, the CDR3 is TGTGCCACCAGTGATTTGAGGGGGCGAACCGGGGAGCTGTTTTTT.